Following are 12 T cell receptor beta chains from one sample sequenced in a study of CD8+CD57+ T cells in acquired aplastic anemia. Patients sequenced had flow cytometry evidence of CD8+CD57+ cell expansion. CDR3 and TCR beta VDJ profiling relied on a genomic DNA template. TCRdb reanalysed the reads using MiXCR and keeps one entry per CDR3 protein. This sample has about 260,000 distinct CDR3 sequences, with 82% found just once. The specimen sequenced was sorted CD4+, CD8+, or CD8+CD57+ T cells (not recorded which) from PBMCs. Source of these receptors: a human donor with aplastic anemia.

The chain recombines TRBV5-1 with TRBJ2-3; no reliable D call. The V end lost 4 bases, the J end lost 9 bases, and 18 bases lay between the germline ends. Germline values: CDR1 SGHRS, CDR2 YFSETQ. The CDR3 contains 14 residues. Here the CDR3 reads CASSQGLAGGTQYF. The CDR3 DNA reads TGCGCCAGCAGCCAAGGCCTTGCAGGTGGCACGCAGTATTTT.

Many counts were recorded for this clonotype. The chain employs TRBV7-8 and TRBJ2-7; TRBD1 matches at 7 bases. This CDR3 contains 15 residues. CDR1 SGHVS and CDR2 FQNEAQ come from the germline V gene. V lost 5 bases, J lost 7 bases, and 14 bases stayed unmatched. The CDR3 spells CASSSYRDSLGEQYV. The CDR3 nucleotides are TGTGCCAGCAGCAGTTACCGGGACAGCCTAGGTGAGCAGTACGTC.

Turning to this clonotype: The germline gene is not matched at one end of the junction; a read error may be the cause. V and J are TRBV2 and TRBJ2-3; 10 nucleotides align to TRBD2. CDR1 is SNHLY and CDR2 is FYNNEI in the germline V gene. This CDR3 is built from 14 residues. CDR3 bases: TGTACCAGCGTAGGACTAGCGGACACAGATACGCAGTATTTT. Translation: CTSVGLADTDTQYF.

Note on this clonotype: A read error is likely, as this CDR3 ends without the conserved phenylalanine or tryptophan. The DNA is omitted, as the CDR3 cannot be located on it reliably, and the CDR3 follows TCRdb's listing. This chain uses TRBV7-3 with TRBJ2-3; the D call in the table, TRBD2, was not verified against the DNA. The CDR3 length is 13 residues, termini included. The germline V gene encodes CDR1 SGHTA and CDR2 FQGTGA. Here the CDR3 reads CASSSSGTYGETH.

On this clonotype itself: One end of the junction fails to match germline, which may point to a read error. The chain recombines TRBV7-2 with TRBJ2-1, with TRBD2 matching over 8 bases. The CDR3 is 17 amino acids. Per germline, CDR1 SGHTA and CDR2 FQGNSA. CDR3 sequence (DNA): TGTGCCAGCAGCTTGATGAGGGCGGGGGGCTCCTACCATGAGCAGTTCTTC. Translating it yields CASSLMRAGGSYHEQFF.

With respect to this clonotype: The CDR3 ends on some other residue instead of the conserved phenylalanine or tryptophan, so this is likely a read error. Because the CDR3's place on the DNA is in doubt, the DNA is left out and the CDR3 is given as listed by TCRdb. The CDR3 sequence: CASRDGSTETQYS. The chain employs TRBV2 and TRBJ2-1; the D segment call TRBD2 is taken from the table without a DNA check. Germline V gene sequence: CDR1 SNHLY, CDR2 FYNNEI. The CDR3 contains 13 residues when both ends are counted.

The rearrangement joins TRBV7-8 to TRBJ2-1; TRBD2 matches at 8 bases. In germline, CDR1 is SGHVS, CDR2 FQNEAQ. V lost 2 bases and J lost 9; bases outside the gene matches: 3. The CDR3 runs 13 residues. The CDR3 is CASSLSGGTEQFF. The CDR3 nucleotides read TGTGCCAGCAGCTTATCGGGAGGGACTGAGCAGTTCTTC. Variable domain in full (rest from reference TRBV7-8 and TRBJ2-1): GAGVSQSPRYKVAKRGQDVALRCDPISGHVSLFWYQQALGQGPEFLTYFQNEAQLDKSGLPSDRFFAERPEGSVSTLKIQRTQQEDSAVYLCASSLSGGTEQFFGPGTRLTVL.

This clonotype was counted only a few times. The germline gene is not matched at one end of the junction; a read error may be the cause. The rearrangement links TRBV15 to TRBJ2-3; weak D call: TRBD2 (5 bases). The CDR3 consists of 14 residues. CDR1 is LNHNV and CDR2 is YYDKDF in the germline V gene (reference sequence). CDR3 loop: CASSFAGRPDTQYF. The DNA of the CDR3 is TGTGCCAGCAGCTTCGCGGGCCGTCCCGATACGCAGTATTTT. Full variable domain (rest looked up from reference TRBV15 and TRBJ2-3): DAMVIQNPRYQVTQFGKPVTLSCSQTLNHNVMYWYQQKSSQAPKLLFHYYDKDFNNEADTPDNFQSRRPNTSFCFLDIRSPGLGDTAMYLCASSFAGRPDTQYFGPGTRLTVL.

This chain joins TRBV7-9 and TRBJ1-1; D possibly corresponds to TRBD1 (6 bases). Trimming stripped 5 bases from V and 13 bases from J, with 26 bases between. The CDR3 runs 15 residues. Germline loops: CDR1 SEHNR, CDR2 FQNEAQ (reference sequence). The CDR3 bases are TGTGCCAGCAGCGGGGTGGGGGGCGACAGGACTAACGTTTTCTTT. Translated: CASSGVGGDRTNVFF.

The J gene is TRBJ1-4, the V gene TRBV9; D is possibly TRBD1 (6 bases). Trimming pared 5 bases from V and 8 bases from J, leaving 16 bases between. The CDR3 loop spans 14 amino acids. The germline CDR1 and CDR2 sequences are SGDLS and YYNGEE. The CDR3 region is CASSDAQGSEKLFF. The CDR3 nucleotides read TGTGCCAGCAGTGACGCGCAGGGGTCCGAAAAACTGTTTTTT.

The chain has TRBV7-2 and TRBJ2-2, with TRBD2 identical over 7 bases. Trimming took 6 bases from V and 13 from J; bases not matched to a gene: 14. This CDR3 has 14 amino acids. Per the germline V gene, CDR1 is SGHTA and CDR2 is FQGNSA. The CDR3 DNA is TGTGCCAGCAGGTGGGGGGGAGACACCGATACGCTGTTTTTT. It specifies CASRWGGDTDTLFF.

This clonotype was seen a single time. At one of its ends the junction is not consistent with the germline gene, which may arise from a read error. The V and J genes are TRBV7-2 and TRBJ1-5, with 9 positions matching TRBD1. Germline V gene data show CDR1 as SGHTA and CDR2 as FQGNSA. This CDR3 spans 16 amino acids. For the CDR3, the DNA is TGCGCCAGCAGCTTGGGGACAGGGATATACGAGCAGTACCAGCATTTT. Amino acids: CASSLGTGIYEQYQHF.